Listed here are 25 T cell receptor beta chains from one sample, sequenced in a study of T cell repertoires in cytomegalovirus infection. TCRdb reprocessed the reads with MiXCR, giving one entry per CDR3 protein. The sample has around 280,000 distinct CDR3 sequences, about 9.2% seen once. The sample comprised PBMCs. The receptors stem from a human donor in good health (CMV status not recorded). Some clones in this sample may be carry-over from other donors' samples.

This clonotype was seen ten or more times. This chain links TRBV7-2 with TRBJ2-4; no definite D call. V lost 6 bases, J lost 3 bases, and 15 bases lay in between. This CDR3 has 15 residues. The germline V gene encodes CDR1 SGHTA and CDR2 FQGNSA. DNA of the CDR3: TGTGCCAGCAGTCCCTCACATTGGGGCAAAAACATTCAGTACTTC. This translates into CASSPSHWGKNIQYF. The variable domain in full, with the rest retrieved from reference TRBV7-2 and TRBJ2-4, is GAGVSQSPSNKVTEKGKDVELRCDPISGHTALYWYRQSLGQGLEFLIYFQGNSAPDKSGLPSDRFSAERTGGSVSTLTIQRTQQEDSAVYLCASSPSHWGKNIQYFGAGTRLSVL.

The CDR3 spells CSVHAISSYNEQFF. CDR3 DNA sequence: TGCAGCGTGCACGCCATCAGCTCCTACAATGAGCAGTTCTTC. V is TRBV29-1 and J is TRBJ2-1, with no clear D. The germline V gene has CDR1 SQVTM and CDR2 ANQGSEA. V lost 6 bases and J lost 0, with 12 bases in between. The CDR3 length is 14 residues.

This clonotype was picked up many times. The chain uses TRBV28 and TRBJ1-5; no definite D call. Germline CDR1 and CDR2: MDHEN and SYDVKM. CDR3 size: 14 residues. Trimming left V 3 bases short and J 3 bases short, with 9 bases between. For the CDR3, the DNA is TGTGCCAGCAGTTTGGCACACCTCAATCAGCCCCAGCATTTT. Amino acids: CASSLAHLNQPQHF.

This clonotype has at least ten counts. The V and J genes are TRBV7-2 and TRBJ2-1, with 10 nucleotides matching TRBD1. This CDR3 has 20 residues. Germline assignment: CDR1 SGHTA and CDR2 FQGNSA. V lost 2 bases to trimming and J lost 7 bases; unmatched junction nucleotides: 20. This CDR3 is CASSLRDEDRTGGTVNEQFF. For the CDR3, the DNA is TGTGCCAGCAGCTTACGAGACGAGGACCGGACAGGGGGGACGGTAAATGAGCAGTTCTTC.

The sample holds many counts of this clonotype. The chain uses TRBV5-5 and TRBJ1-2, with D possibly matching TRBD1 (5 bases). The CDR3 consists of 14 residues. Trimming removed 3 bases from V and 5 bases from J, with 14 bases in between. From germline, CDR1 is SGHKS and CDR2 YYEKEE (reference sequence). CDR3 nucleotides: TGTGCCAGCAGCTGGGAAGGGGATTGGTATGGCTACACCTTC. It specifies CASSWEGDWYGYTF.

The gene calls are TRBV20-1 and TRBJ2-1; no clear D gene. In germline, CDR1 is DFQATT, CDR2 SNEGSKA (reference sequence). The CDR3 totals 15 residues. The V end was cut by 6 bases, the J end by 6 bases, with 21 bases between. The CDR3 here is CSAKGPAASGNEQFF. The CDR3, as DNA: TGCAGTGCGAAAGGCCCGGCGGCTAGTGGCAATGAGCAGTTCTTC.

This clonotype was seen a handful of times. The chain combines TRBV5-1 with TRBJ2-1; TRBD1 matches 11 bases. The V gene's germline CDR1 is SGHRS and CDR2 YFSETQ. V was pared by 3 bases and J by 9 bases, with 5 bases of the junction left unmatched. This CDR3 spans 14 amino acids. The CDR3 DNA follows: TGCGCCAGCAGCTGGGGACAGGGGGGAGGTGAGCAGTTCTTC. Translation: CASSWGQGGGEQFF.

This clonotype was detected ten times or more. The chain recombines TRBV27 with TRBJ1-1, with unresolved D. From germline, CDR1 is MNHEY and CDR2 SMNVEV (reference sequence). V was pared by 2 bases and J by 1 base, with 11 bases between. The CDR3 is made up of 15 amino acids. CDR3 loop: CASSLGSGWNTEAFF. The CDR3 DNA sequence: TGTGCCAGCAGTTTAGGGAGCGGTTGGAACACTGAAGCTTTCTTT.

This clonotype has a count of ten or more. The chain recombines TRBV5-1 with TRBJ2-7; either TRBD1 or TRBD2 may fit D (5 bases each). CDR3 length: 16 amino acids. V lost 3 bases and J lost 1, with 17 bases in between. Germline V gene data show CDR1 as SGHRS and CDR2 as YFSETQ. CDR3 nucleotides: TGCGCCAGCAGCTCCCCCCTGGGGGTCCAGTCCTACGAGCAGTACTTC. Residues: CASSSPLGVQSYEQYF.

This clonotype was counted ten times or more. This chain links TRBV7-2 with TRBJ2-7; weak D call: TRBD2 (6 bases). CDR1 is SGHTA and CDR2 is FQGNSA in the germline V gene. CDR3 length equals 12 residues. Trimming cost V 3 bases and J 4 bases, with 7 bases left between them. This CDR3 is CASSLDYYEQYV. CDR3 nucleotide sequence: TGTGCCAGCAGCTTGGACTATTACGAGCAGTACGTC.

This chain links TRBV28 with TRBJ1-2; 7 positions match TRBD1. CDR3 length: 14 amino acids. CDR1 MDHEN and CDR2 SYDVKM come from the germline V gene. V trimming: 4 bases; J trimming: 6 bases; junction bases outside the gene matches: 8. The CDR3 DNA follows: TGTGCCAGCAGTTATCATGACAGGGAGAATGGCTACACCTTC. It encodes CASSYHDRENGYTF.

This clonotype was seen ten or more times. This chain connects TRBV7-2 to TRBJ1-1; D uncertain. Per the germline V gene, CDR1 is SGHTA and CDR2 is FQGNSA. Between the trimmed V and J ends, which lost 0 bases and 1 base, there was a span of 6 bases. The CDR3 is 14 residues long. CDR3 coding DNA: TGTGCCAGCAGCTTAGCGCACGGGAACACTGAAGCTTTCTTT. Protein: CASSLAHGNTEAFF.

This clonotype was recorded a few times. The CDR3: CSAAGTGGPYEQYV. DNA of the CDR3: TGCAGTGCGGCCGGGACAGGGGGGCCCTACGAGCAGTACGTC. The chain uses TRBV20-1 and TRBJ2-7; 11 bases fit TRBD1. J lost 2 bases, V lost 6 bases, and 6 bases had no gene match. Germline values: CDR1 DFQATT, CDR2 SNEGSKA (reference sequence). CDR3 length: 14 amino acids.

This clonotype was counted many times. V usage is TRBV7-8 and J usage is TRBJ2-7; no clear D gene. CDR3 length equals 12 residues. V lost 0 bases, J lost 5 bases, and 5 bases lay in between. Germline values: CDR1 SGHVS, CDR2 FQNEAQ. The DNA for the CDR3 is TGTGCCAGCAGCTTAGCTAATCACGAGCAGTACTTC. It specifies CASSLANHEQYF.

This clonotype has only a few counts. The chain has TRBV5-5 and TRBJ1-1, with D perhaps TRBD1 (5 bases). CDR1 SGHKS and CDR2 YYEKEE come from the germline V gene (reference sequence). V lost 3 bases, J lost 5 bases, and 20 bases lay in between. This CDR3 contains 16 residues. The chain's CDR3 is CASSYFPGPLGTEAFF. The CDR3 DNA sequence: TGTGCCAGCAGCTATTTTCCGGGACCCCTCGGTACTGAAGCTTTCTTT.

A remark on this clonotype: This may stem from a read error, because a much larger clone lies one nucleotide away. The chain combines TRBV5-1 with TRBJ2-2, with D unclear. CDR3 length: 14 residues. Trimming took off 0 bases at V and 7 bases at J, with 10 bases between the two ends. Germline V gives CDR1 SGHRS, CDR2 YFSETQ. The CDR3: CASSLDLGNGELFF. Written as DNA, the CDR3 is TGCGCCAGCAGCTTGGATCTAGGGAACGGGGAGCTGTTTTTT.

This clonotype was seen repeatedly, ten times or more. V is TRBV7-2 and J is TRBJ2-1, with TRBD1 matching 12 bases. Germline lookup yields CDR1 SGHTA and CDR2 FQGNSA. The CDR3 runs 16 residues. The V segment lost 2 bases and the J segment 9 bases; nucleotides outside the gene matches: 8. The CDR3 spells CASSLKGTGGLAEQFF. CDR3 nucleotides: TGTGCCAGCAGCTTAAAAGGGACAGGGGGCTTAGCTGAGCAGTTCTTC.

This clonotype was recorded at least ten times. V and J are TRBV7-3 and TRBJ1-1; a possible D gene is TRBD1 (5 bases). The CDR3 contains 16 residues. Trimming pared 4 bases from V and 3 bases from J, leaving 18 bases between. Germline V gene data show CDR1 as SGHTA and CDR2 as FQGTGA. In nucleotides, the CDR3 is TGTGCCAGCAGCTCCCGGGGCCCCGGTGGGGACACTGAAGCTTTCTTT. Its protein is CASSSRGPGGDTEAFF.

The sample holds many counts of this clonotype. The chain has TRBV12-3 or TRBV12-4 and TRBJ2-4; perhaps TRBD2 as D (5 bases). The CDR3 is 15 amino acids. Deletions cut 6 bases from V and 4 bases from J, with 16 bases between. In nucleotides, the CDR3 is TGTGCCAGCAGCCCGGGCCCCGAGGGAAAAAACATTCAGTACTTC. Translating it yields CASSPGPEGKNIQYF.

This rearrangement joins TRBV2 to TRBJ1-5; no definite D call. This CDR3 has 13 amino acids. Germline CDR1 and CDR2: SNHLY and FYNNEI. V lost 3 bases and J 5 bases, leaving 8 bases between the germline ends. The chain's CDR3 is CASSDQTHQPQHF. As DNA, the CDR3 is TGTGCCAGCAGTGACCAGACACATCAGCCCCAGCATTTT.

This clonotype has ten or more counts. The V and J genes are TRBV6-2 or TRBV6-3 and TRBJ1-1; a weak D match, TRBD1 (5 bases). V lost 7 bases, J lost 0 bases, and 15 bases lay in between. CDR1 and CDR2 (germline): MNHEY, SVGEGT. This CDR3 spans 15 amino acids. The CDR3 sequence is CASTYKKGMNTEAFF. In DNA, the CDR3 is TGTGCCAGCACCTATAAGAAGGGGATGAACACTGAAGCTTTCTTT.

The CDR3 loop reads CAIAPGRGLGEPQHF. The DNA of the CDR3 is TGTGCCATCGCCCCGGGCAGGGGGCTTGGAGAGCCCCAGCATTTT. This chain joins TRBV10-3 and TRBJ1-5; TRBD1 agrees at 8 bases. Germline V gives CDR1 ENHRY, CDR2 SYGVKD. This CDR3 comprises 15 residues. The ends lost 8 bases at V and 8 bases at J; junction bases unmatched: 14.

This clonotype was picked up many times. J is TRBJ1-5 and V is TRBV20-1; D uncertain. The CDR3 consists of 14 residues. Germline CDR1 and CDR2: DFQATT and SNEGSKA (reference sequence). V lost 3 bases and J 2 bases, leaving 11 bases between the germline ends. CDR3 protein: CSASGLAGNQPQHF. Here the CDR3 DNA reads TGCAGTGCTAGTGGACTAGCGGGCAATCAGCCCCAGCATTTT.

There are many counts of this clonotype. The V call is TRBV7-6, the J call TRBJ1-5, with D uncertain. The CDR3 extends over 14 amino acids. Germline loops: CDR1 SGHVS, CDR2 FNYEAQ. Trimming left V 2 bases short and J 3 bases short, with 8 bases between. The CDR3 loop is CASSLRALNQPQHF. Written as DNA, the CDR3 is TGTGCCAGCAGCTTACGGGCCCTCAATCAGCCCCAGCATTTT.

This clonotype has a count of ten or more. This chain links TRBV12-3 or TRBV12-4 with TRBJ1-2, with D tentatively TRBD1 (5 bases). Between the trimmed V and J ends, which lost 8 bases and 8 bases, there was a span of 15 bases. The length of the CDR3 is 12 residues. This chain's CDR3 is CASAEGTVGYTF. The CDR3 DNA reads TGTGCCAGCGCGGAGGGGACGGTCGGCTACACCTTC.